The TCR beta chain under discussion was sequenced for a study of identical twins. Points from the study as a whole: There were fewer insertions in abundant cord blood beta clonotypes, but memory repertoires showed no such pattern. Out-of-frame TCR alpha sharing in monozygotic twins exceeded recombination model predictions.

After template switching added a universal primer site, the resulting cDNA carried unique molecular identifiers. TCRdb independently ran MiXCR on the 5' RACE reads; one entry per CDR3 protein. The sample holds hundreds of thousands of distinct CDR3 sequences, 6.1% seen once. This clonotype was counted ten times or more. Its antigen remains unknown. The receptor was derived from a man between 18 and 35 years old in good health. Sequencing was performed on naive T cells sorted from blood.

The CDR3 bases are TGCGCCAGCAGCTTAGCCTCGGGACAAGTCTACGAGCAGTACTTC. As protein: CASSLASGQVYEQYF. The J gene is TRBJ2-7, the V gene TRBV5-1; possibly TRBD1 for D (6 bases). Trimming removed 2 bases at V and 3 bases at J, with 15 bases between. The CDR3 runs 15 residues. CDR1 and CDR2 from the germline V gene are SGHRS and YFSETQ.